This TCR beta chain stems from a study of cytomegalovirus exposure and HLA in healthy donors. This CDR3 has 14 residues. The germline gives CDR1 KGHSH, CDR2 LQKENI. Trimming took 3 bases from V and 9 from J, leaving 15 bases between them. Primers: 60 Vbeta forward and 13 Jbeta reverse. The data were produced by immunoSEQ multiplex PCR, yet TCRdb's version contains in-frame clones alone and is incomplete. The sample consists of approximately 280,000 clones, roughly 89% of them appearing once. Sequenced material: PBMCs. The TCR originated in a woman younger than 30 in good health and CMV-seronegative. The rearrangement uses TRBV18 and TRBJ2-1; TRBD1 is a possible D gene (6 bases). The chain's CDR3 is CASSPNSQGSEQFF. CDR3 DNA sequence: TGTGCCAGCTCACCTAATTCACAGGGTAGTGAGCAGTTCTTC.